This T cell receptor (beta chain) was identified in a study of T cells in Graves' hyperthyroidism and ophthalmopathy. The CDR3 contains 16 residues. The germline V gene has CDR1 MNHEY and CDR2 SMNVEV (reference sequence). The junction had 4 bases not matched to a gene; V was cut back by 2 bases and J by 4 bases. Researchers took RNA transcripts and amplified the TCR beta CDR3 regions from them. TCR CDR3 underwent first-round RT-PCR with the HTBI primer set. TCRdb re-derived calls from the multiplex PCR reads in MiXCR, one entry per CDR3 protein. The sample has 550,000 to 850,000 distinct CDR3 sequences, 18% seen once; the top ten hold roughly a sixth. Source material for PBMCs was more than 7.5 ml fresh peripheral blood.

The V call is TRBV27, the J call TRBJ2-3; 12 bases agree with TRBD2. This TCR derives from a woman in her fifties or sixties with Graves' hyperthyroidism that later progressed to Graves' ophthalmopathy. Sequencing used blood. As DNA, the CDR3 is TGTGCCAGCAGTTTACGGACTAGCGGGGCCTCAGATACGCAGTATTTT. This sequence encodes CASSLRTSGASDTQYF.